This TCR beta chain was observed in a study of T cells in Graves' hyperthyroidism and ophthalmopathy. TCR beta CDR3 regions were amplified from RNA transcripts. The HTBI primer set drove a first-round RT-PCR of the TCR CDR3. Each CDR3 protein gets one entry after TCRdb re-called the multiplex PCR reads with MiXCR. The sample contains 300,000 to 500,000 distinct CDR3 sequences, just under 15% of which appear only once. This clonotype was observed a handful of times. The length of the CDR3 is 17 residues. The V and J ends lost 5 bases and 0 bases respectively, with 18 bases between them. CDR1 is LNHDA and CDR2 is SQIVND in the germline V gene (reference sequence).

J is TRBJ2-3 and V is TRBV19; D is perhaps TRBD2 (5 bases). The sample was blood. This clonotype originated in a woman in her 30s with Graves' hyperthyroidism. CDR3 nucleotides: TGTGCCAGTAGTTCAAACGAAGGGAAGCGGAGCACAGATACGCAGTATTTT. This sequence encodes CASSSNEGKRSTDTQYF. Looking up the rest from reference TRBV19 and TRBJ2-3 gives the full variable domain: DGGITQSPKYLFRKEGQNVTLSCEQNLNHDAMYWYRQDPGQGLRLIYYSQIVNDFQKGDIAEGYSVSREKKESFPLTVTSAQKNPTAFYLCASSSNEGKRSTDTQYFGPGTRLTVL.